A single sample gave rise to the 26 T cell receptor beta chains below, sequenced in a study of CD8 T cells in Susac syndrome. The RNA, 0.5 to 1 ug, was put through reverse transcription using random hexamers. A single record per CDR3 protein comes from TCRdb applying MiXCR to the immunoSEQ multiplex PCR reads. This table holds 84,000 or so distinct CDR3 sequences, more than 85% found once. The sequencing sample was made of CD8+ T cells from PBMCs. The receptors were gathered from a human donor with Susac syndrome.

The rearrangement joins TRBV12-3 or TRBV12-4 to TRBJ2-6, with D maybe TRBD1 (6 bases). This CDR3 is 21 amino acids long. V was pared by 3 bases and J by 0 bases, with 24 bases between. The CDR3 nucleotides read TGTGCCAGCAGTTTCCTTTTTTCAGACAGGACCCTCTACTCTGGGGCCAACGTCCTGACTTTC. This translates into CASSFLFSDRTLYSGANVLTF.

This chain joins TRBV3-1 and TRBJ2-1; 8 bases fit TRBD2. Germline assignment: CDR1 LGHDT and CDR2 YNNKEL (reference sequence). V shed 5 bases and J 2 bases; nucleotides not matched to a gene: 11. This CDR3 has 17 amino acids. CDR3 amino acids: CASSSQGGRQPYNEQFF. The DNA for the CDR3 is TGTGCCAGCAGCTCTCAAGGCGGGAGGCAGCCCTACAATGAGCAGTTCTTC.

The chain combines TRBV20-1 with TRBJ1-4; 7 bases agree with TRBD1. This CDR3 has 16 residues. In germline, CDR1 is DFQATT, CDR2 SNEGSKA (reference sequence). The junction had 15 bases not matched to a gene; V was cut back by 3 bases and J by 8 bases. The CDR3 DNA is TGCAGTGCTAGTGACTGGACAGGCCTACTAGGGGAAAAACTGTTTTTT. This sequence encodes CSASDWTGLLGEKLFF.

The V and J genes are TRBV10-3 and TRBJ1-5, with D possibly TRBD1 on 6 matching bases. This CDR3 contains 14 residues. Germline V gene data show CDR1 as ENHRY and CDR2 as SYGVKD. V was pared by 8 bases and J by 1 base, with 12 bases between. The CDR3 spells CAIGVGTSNQPQHF. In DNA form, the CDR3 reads TGTGCCATCGGGGTTGGGACAAGCAATCAGCCCCAGCATTTT.

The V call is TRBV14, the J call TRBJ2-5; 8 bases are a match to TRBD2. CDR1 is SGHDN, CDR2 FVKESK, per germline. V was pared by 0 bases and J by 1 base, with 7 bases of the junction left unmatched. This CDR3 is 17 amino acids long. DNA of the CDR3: TGTGCCAGCAGCCAAGAGGCGGGACTAGTCGGCCAAGAGACCCAGTACTTC. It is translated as CASSQEAGLVGQETQYF.

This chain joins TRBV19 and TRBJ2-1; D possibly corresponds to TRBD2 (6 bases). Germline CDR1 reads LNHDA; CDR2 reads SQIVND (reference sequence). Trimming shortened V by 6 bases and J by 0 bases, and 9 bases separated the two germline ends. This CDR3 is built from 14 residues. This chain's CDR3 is CASRVAVSYNEQFF. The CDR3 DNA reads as TGTGCCAGTAGGGTAGCGGTCTCCTACAATGAGCAGTTCTTC.

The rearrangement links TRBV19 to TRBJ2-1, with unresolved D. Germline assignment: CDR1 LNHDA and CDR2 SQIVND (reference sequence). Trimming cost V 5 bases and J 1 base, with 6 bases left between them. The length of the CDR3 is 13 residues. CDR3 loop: CASSSLSYNEQFF. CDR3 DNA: TGTGCCAGTAGTTCCTTATCCTACAATGAGCAGTTCTTC.

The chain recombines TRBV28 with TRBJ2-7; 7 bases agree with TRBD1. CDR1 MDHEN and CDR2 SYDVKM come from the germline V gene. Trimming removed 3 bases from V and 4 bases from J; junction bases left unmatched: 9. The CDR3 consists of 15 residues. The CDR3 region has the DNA TGTGCCAGCAGTTTCAGGGGACAGAGTGCTTACGAGCAGTACTTC. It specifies CASSFRGQSAYEQYF.

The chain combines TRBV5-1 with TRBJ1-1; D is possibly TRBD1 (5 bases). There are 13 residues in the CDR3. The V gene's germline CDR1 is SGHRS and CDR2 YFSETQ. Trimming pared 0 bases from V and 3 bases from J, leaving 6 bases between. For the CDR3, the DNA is TGCGCCAGCAGCTTGGGACAGCACACTGAAGCTTTCTTT. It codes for CASSLGQHTEAFF.

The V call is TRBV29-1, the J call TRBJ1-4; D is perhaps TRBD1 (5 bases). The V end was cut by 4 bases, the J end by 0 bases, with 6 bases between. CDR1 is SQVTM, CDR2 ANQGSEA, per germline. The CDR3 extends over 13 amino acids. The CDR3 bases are TGCAGCGTTGTGGGACCAACTAATGAAAAACTGTTTTTT. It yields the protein CSVVGPTNEKLFF.

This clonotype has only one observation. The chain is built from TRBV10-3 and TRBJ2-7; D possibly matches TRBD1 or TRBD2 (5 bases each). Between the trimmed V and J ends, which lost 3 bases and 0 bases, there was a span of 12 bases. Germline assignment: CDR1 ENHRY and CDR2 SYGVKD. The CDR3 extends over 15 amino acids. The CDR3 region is CAISDWGSSSYEQYF. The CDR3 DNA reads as TGTGCCATCAGTGATTGGGGGTCAAGCTCCTACGAGCAGTACTTC.

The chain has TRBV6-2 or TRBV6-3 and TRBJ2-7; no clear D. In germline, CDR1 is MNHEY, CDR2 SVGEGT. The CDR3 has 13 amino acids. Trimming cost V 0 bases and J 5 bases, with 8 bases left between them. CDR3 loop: CASSYSLPDEQYF. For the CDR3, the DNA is TGTGCCAGCAGTTACTCCCTCCCCGACGAGCAGTACTTC.

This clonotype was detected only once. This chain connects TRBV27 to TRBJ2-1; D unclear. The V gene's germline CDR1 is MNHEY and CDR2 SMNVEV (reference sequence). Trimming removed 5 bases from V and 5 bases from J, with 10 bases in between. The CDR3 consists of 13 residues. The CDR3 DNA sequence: TGTGCCAGCAGTATGCAAGTGAACAATGAGCAGTTCTTC. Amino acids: CASSMQVNNEQFF.

In DNA, the CDR3 is TGTGCCTGGAGGAACCAGGCAAAGGATTTCTTT. Translating it yields CAWRNQAKDFF. The gene calls are TRBV30 and TRBJ1-1; D is uncertain. Germline lookup yields CDR1 GTSNPN and CDR2 SVGIG (reference sequence). V shed 3 bases and J shed 13 bases, with 15 bases lying between them. The CDR3 length is 11 residues.

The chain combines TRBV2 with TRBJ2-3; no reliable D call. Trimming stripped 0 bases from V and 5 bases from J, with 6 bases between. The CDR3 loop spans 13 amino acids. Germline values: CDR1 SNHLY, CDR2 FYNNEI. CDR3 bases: TGTGCCAGCAGTGAAGCCCCTGGAGATACGCAGTATTTT. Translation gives CASSEAPGDTQYF.

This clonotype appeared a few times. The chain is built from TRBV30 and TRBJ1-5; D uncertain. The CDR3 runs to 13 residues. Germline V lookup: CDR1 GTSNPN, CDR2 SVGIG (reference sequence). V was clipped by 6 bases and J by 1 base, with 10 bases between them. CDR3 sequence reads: CACSLGSNQPQHF. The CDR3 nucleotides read TGTGCCTGTTCCCTTGGGAGCAATCAGCCCCAGCATTTT.

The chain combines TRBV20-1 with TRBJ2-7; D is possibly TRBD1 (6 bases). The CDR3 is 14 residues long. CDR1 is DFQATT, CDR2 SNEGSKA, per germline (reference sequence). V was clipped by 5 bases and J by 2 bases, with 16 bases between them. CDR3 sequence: CSAGRQDWAYEQYF. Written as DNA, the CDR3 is TGCAGTGCTGGCAGACAGGATTGGGCCTACGAGCAGTACTTC.

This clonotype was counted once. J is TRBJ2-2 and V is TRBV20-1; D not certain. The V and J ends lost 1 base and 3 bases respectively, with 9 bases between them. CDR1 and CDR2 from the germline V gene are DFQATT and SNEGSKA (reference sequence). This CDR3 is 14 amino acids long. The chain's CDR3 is CSARGGPYTGELFF. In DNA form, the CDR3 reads TGCAGTGCTAGAGGGGGTCCGTACACCGGGGAGCTGTTTTTT.

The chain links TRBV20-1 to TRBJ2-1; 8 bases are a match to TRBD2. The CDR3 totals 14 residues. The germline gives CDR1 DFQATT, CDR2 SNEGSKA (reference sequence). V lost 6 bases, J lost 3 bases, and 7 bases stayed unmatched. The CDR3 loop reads CSAPLAAIYNEQFF. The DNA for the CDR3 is TGCAGTGCACCACTAGCGGCGATCTACAATGAGCAGTTCTTC.

This CDR3 is CSARPEGTSVIYEQYF. Here the CDR3 DNA reads TGCAGTGCTAGACCCGAGGGGACTAGCGTGATATACGAGCAGTACTTC. V usage is TRBV20-1 and J usage is TRBJ2-7, with 10 bases lining up with TRBD2. Germline-derived CDR1 and CDR2 are DFQATT and SNEGSKA (reference sequence). V shed 2 bases and J 4 bases; nucleotides not matched to a gene: 11. The CDR3 totals 16 residues.

The CDR3 nucleotides read TGCAGTGCTAGTGTTAGCACAGATACGCAGTATTTT. This encodes CSASVSTDTQYF. The V gene is TRBV20-1, the J gene TRBJ2-3; no definite D call. V was clipped by 3 bases and J by 0 bases, with 4 bases between them. The CDR3 is 12 residues long. The germline gives CDR1 DFQATT, CDR2 SNEGSKA (reference sequence).

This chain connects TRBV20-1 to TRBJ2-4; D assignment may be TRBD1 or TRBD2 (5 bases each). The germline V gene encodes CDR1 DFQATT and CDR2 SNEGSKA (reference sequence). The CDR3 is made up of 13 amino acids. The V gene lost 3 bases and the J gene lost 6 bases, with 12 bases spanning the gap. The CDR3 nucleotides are TGCAGTGCTAGTTTGGGGGAAGGAAACATTCAGTACTTC. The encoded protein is CSASLGEGNIQYF.

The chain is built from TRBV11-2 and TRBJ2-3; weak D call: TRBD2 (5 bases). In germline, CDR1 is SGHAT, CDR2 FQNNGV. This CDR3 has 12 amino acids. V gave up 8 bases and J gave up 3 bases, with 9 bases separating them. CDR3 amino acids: CASSTGTDTQYF. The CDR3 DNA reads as TGTGCCAGCTCCACGGGAACAGATACGCAGTATTTT.

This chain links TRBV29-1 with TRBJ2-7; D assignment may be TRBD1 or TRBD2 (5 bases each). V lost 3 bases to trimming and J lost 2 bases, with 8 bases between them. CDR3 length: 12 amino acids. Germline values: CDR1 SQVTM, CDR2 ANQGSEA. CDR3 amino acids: CSVETAAYEQYF. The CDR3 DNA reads TGCAGCGTTGAGACAGCGGCCTACGAGCAGTACTTC.

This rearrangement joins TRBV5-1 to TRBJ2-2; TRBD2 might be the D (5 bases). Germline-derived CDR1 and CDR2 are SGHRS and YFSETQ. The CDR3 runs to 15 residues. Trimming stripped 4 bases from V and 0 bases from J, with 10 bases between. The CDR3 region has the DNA TGCGCCAGCAGCCCCGACTACCCGAACACCGGGGAGCTGTTTTTT. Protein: CASSPDYPNTGELFF. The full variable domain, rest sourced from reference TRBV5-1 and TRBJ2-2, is KAGVTQTPRYLIKTRGQQVTLSCSPISGHRSVSWYQQTPGQGLQFLFEYFSETQRNKGNFPGRFSGRQFSNSRSEMNVSTLELGDSALYLCASSPDYPNTGELFFGEGSRLTVL.

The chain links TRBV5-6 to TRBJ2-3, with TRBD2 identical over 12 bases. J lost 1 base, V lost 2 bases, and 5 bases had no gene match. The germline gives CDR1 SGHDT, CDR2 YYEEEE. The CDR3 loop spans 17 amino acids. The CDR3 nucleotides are TGTGCCAGCAGCTTCCTAGCGGGAGGGCCGGGCACAGATACGCAGTATTTT. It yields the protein CASSFLAGGPGTDTQYF.